Listed below are T cell receptor beta chains from one sample, sequenced in a study of blood T cell repertoires in COVID-19. Profiled with immunoSEQ multiplex PCR; TCRdb holds only in-frame clones, not every one. The sample shows fewer than 95,000 clones, around 74% of them seen only once. Sequenced: peripheral blood. These receptors were collected from a man aged 65 to 85 with COVID-19, enrolled during active disease. Each CDR3 is given with its conserved first and last residue. D genes are given only for firm matches. Size values are once, few and many counts, or a class for expanded clones, and some rows have none.

.	TRBJ2-3	.	TRBV10-3	CAISALGAGADTQYF	TGTGCCATCAGTGCCTTGGGGGCGGGCGCAGATACGCAGTATTTT
.	TRBJ2-7	few	TRBV21-1	CASSTRQGVHHEQYF	TGTGCCAGCAGCACCCGACAGGGAGTGCACCACGAGCAGTACTTC
TRBD2	TRBJ2-7	.	TRBV7-9	CASSQPGQGTTSGRYEQYF	TGTGCCAGCAGCCAACCGGGACAGGGAACCACTAGCGGGAGATACGAGCAGTACTTC
TRBD1	TRBJ2-3	few	TRBV7-9	CASSPMRDRGRSTDTQYF	TGTGCCAGCAGCCCTATGCGGGACAGGGGGCGAAGCACAGATACGCAGTATTTT
.	TRBJ1-2	.	TRBV7-9	CASNEPGHNYGYTF	TGTGCCAGCAACGAGCCGGGACACAACTATGGCTACACCTTC
.	TRBJ1-3	.	TRBV6-6	CASSRGGYPRGNTIYF	TGTGCCAGCAGTCGAGGCGGGTACCCGAGGGGAAACACCATATATTTT
.	TRBJ2-5	.	TRBV24-1	CATSDVGQSRETQYF	TGTGCCACCAGTGATGTGGGGCAGTCCAGAGAGACCCAGTACTTC
.	TRBJ2-1	.	TRBV11-2	CASSPGAWNEQFF	TGTGCCAGCAGTCCAGGGGCCTGGAATGAGCAGTTCTTC
TRBD2	TRBJ2-5	.	TRBV19	CASSIGTSETQYF	TGTGCCAGTAGTATCGGGACTAGCGAGACCCAGTACTTC
.	TRBJ2-5	.	TRBV27	CASSRGGQETQYF	TGTGCCAGCAGTAGAGGGGGTCAAGAGACCCAGTACTTC
.	TRBJ2-3	.	TRBV7-6	CASSLNAGPTDTQYF	TGTGCCAGCAGCTTAAATGCAGGGCCGACAGATACGCAGTATTTT
TRBD1	TRBJ2-5	.	TRBV9	CASSVAAGQAGETQYF	TGTGCCAGCAGCGTAGCTGCGGGACAGGCGGGCGAGACCCAGTACTTC
TRBD1	TRBJ1-1	.	TRBV24-1	CATSESPWTGRTEAFF	TGTGCCACCAGTGAATCCCCATGGACAGGGAGAACTGAAGCTTTCTTT
.	TRBJ1-4	.	TRBV18	CASSPRAARGNEKLFF	TGTGCCAGCTCACCAAGGGCAGCAAGGGGAAACGAAAAACTGTTTTTT
.	TRBJ1-1	.	TRBV7-9	CASSLSGGNTEAFF	TGTGCCAGCAGCTTATCGGGGGGGAACACTGAAGCTTTCTTT
TRBD2	TRBJ2-7	.	TRBV20-1	CSASAGTSGIHEQYF	TGCAGTGCTAGTGCTGGGACTAGCGGGATCCACGAGCAGTACTTC
.	TRBJ1-3	.	TRBV30	CAWAPFGNTIYF	TGTGCCTGGGCCCCCTTTGGAAACACCATATATTTT
.	TRBJ1-1	.	TRBV10-3	CAISEYNRGGNTEAFF	TGTGCCATCAGTGAGTACAACCGGGGGGGGAACACTGAAGCTTTCTTT
.	TRBJ1-3	.	TRBV19	CASSINSGNTIYF	TGTGCCAGTAGTATTAACTCTGGAAACACCATATATTTT
TRBD1	TRBJ1-5	.	TRBV30	CAWSLQGGNQPQHF	TGTGCCTGGAGTTTGCAGGGGGGCAATCAGCCCCAGCATTTT
.	TRBJ1-2	.	TRBV6-5	CASSRTEGPYGYTF	TGTGCCAGCAGCCGAACGGAGGGGCCCTATGGCTACACCTTC
TRBD2	TRBJ2-3	.	TRBV5-4	CASSLGSGGTDTQYF	TGTGCCAGCAGCTTGGGTAGCGGGGGCACAGATACGCAGTATTTT
TRBD1	TRBJ2-1	few	TRBV5-4	CASSSLKQGNSYNEQFF	TGTGCCAGCAGCTCGCTCAAACAGGGGAATTCCTACAATGAGCAGTTCTTC
.	TRBJ1-2	.	TRBV12-3/TRBV12-4	CASSLAGDDGYTF	TGTGCCAGCAGTTTGGCAGGGGACGATGGCTACACCTTC
TRBD2	TRBJ2-1	.	TRBV9	CASSQTSGNYNEQFF	TGTGCCAGCAGCCAGACTAGCGGAAACTACAATGAGCAGTTCTTC
TRBD2	TRBJ2-1	once	TRBV7-3	CASSFRTSGGLNEQFF	TGTGCCAGCAGCTTCAGGACTAGCGGCGGGTTGAATGAGCAGTTCTTC
TRBD1	TRBJ1-5	.	TRBV7-9	CASSLVPGQGIQPQHF	TGTGCCAGCAGCTTGGTTCCTGGACAGGGGATTCAGCCCCAGCATTTT